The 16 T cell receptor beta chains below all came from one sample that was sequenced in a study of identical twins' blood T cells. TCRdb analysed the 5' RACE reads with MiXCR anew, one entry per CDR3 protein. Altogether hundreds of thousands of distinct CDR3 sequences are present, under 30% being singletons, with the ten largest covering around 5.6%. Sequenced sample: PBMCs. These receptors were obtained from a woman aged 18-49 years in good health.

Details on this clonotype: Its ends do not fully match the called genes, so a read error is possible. The CDR3, as DNA: TGTGCCCTACGTTCCGGTACCGGGGAGCCGTTTTTT. This encodes CALRSGTGEPFF. This chain connects TRBV12-3 or TRBV12-4 to TRBJ2-2; TRBD2 is a possible D gene (5 bases). The CDR3 sequence is 12 residues long.

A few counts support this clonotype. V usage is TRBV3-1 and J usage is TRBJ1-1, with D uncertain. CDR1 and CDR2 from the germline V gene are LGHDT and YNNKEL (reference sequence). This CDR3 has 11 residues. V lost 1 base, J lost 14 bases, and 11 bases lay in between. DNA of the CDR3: TGTGCCAGCAGCCAAGGTGGACTCCGATTCTTT. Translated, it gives CASSQGGLRFF.

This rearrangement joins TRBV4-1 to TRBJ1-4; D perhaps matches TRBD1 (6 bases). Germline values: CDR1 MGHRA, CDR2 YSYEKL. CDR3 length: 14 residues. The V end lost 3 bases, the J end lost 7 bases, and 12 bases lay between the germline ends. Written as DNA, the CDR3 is TGCGCCAGCAGCCAGGACAGTCGGAGTGAAAAACTGTTTTTT. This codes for CASSQDSRSEKLFF.

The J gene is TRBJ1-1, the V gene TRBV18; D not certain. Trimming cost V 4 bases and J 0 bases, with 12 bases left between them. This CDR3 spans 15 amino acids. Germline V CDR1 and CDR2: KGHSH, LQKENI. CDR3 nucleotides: TGTGCCAGCTCACAGGAACGAAAAATGAACACTGAAGCTTTCTTT. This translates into CASSQERKMNTEAFF.

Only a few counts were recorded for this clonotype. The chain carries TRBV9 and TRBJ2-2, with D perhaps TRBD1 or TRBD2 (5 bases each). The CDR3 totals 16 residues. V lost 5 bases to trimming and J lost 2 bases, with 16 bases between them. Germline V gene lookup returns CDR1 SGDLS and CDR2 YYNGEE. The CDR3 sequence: CASSTTRGPNTGELFF. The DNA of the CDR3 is TGTGCCAGCAGTACTACCCGGGGACCAAACACCGGGGAGCTGTTTTTT.

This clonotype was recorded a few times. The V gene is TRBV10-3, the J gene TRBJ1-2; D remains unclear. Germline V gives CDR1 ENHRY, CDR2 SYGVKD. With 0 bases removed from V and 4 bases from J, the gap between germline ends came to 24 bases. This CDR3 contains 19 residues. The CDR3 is CAISESSRSFAVRAYGYTF. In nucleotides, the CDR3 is TGTGCCATCAGTGAGTCGAGTAGGAGTTTCGCCGTAAGAGCCTATGGCTACACCTTC.

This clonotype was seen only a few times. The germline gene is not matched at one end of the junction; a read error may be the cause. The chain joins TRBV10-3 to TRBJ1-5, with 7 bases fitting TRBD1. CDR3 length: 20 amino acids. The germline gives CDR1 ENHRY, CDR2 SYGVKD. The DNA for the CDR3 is TGTGCCATCGGGGGCCCCCCGGGCAGGGACAGATTTCCTCATCAGCCCCAGCAGTTTTTT. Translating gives CAIGGPPGRDRFPHQPQQFF.

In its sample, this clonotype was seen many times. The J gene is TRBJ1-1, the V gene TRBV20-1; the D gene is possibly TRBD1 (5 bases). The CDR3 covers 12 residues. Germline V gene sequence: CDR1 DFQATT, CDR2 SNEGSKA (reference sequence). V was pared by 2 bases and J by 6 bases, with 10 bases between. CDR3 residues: CSARRGSPEAFF. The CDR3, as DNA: TGCAGTGCTAGAAGGGGTAGTCCTGAAGCTTTCTTT.

The CDR3 coding sequence is TGTGCCAGCAGTGAGACTCCAGGGAAAGATACGCAGTATTTT. It encodes CASSETPGKDTQYF. The V gene is TRBV2, the J gene TRBJ2-3; D is perhaps TRBD1 (5 bases). Trimming left V 3 bases short and J 5 bases short, with 12 bases between. The CDR3 is made up of 14 amino acids. Germline loops: CDR1 SNHLY, CDR2 FYNNEI.

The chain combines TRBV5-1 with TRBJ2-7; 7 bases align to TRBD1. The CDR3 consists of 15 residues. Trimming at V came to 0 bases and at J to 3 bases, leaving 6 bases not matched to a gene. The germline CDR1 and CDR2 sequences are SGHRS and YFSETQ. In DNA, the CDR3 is TGCGCCAGCAGCTTGGTCCGGGACAGTCACTACGAGCAGTACTTC. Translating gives CASSLVRDSHYEQYF.

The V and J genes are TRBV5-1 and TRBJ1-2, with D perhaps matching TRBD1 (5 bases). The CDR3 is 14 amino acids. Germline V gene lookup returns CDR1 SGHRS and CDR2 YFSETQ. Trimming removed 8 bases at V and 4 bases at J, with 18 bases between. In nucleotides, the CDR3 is TGCGCCAGTCATGGGGGGTCCGGTTTCTATGGCTACACCTTC. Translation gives CASHGGSGFYGYTF.

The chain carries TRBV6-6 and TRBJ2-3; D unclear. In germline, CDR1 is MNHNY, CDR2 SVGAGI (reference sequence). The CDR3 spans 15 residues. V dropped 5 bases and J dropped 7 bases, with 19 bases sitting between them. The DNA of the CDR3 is TGTGCCAGCAGTGGCTTGGAGAACATGAACCATACGCAGTATTTT. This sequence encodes CASSGLENMNHTQYF.

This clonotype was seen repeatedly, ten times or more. The CDR3: CASSSGTGYNSPLHF. The CDR3 DNA reads TGTGCCAGCAGTTCTGGGACCGGGTATAATTCACCCCTCCACTTT. The chain employs TRBV2 and TRBJ1-6, with D tentatively TRBD1 (5 bases). The CDR3 length is 15 residues. The V end lost 5 bases, the J end lost 4 bases, and 12 bases lay between the germline ends. CDR1 SNHLY and CDR2 FYNNEI come from the germline V gene.

The CDR3 reads CASSLAGPITGELFF. In nucleotides, the CDR3 is TGTGCCAGCAGCTTAGCGGGACCTATCACCGGGGAGCTGTTTTTT. V gene TRBV7-2 combines with J gene TRBJ2-2; D possibly matches TRBD1 or TRBD2 (5 bases each). CDR1 and CDR2 (germline): SGHTA, FQGNSA. Trimming pared 0 bases from V and 4 bases from J, leaving 9 bases between. CDR3 size: 15 residues.

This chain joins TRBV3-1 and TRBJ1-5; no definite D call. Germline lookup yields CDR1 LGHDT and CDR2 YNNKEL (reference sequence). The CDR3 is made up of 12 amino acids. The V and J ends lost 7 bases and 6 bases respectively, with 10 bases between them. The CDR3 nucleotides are TGTGCCAGCAATCAATCGAGTCAGCCCCAGCATTTT. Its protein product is CASNQSSQPQHF.

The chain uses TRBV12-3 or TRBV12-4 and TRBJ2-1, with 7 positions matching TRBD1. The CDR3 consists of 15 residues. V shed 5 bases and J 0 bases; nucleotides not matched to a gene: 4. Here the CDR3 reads CASSLRQGSYNEQFF. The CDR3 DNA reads TGTGCCAGCAGTCTACGACAGGGCTCCTACAATGAGCAGTTCTTC.